The present T cell receptor (beta chain) was sequenced within a study of beta chain features in type 1 diabetes. Study context: Regarding age, gender and cell yields, patients proved similar to healthy donors.

General study findings and limits: For Type 1 diabetes patients, all four CD4+ subsets carried TCRB CDR3s that were moderately but significantly shorter. Patients' naive, central memory and Treg TCRB repertoires seemed closer to one another than those of healthy donors. Type 1 diabetes patients had VDJ junctions that carried fewer insertions and more deletions.

All of the isolated RNA was reverse transcribed, so expressed TCRB transcripts were sequenced. Produced via immunoSEQ multiplex PCR; TCRdb's table is partial and in-frame only. This sample has 300,000 to 350,000 clones, with roughly 8.8% found just once. This clone was counted only a few times. Antigen specificity is unknown. The CDR3 extends over 17 amino acids. Per germline, CDR1 SNHLY and CDR2 FYNNEI. The ends were cut back, 4 bases at V and 5 bases at J, with 21 bases in the middle. Sequenced material: central memory CD4+ T cells from blood. The V gene is TRBV2, the J gene TRBJ2-1; D unresolved. The sequence derives from a man between 25 and 39 years old with type 1 diabetes. CDR3 DNA sequence: TGTGCCAGCAGTGGTGGGTCTGGGGATAGACTTGACAATGAGCAGTTCTTC. Protein product: CASSGGSGDRLDNEQFF.